This TCR beta chain was recorded in a study of blood T cell repertoires in COVID-19. In the study overall: Italy, Spain and the United States were the sources of the convalescent and acute COVID-19 samples. PBMCs, B-cell-depleted T cells, or T cells were the source of the cDNA or gDNA that made up the material.

Trimming removed 5 bases at V and 1 base at J, with 16 bases between. Germline loops: CDR1 SGHTA, CDR2 FQGNSA. This CDR3 contains 16 residues. Under the authors' procedure: Estimation of nucleated cell counts was performed using reference gene primer amplification. Only in-frame clones appear in the TCRdb table, and some are missing; sequencing was by immunoSEQ multiplex PCR. V and J calls and clone size come straight from that table; D and trimming were deduced from the DNA. The table lists tens of thousands of clones, about 82% of them singletons, with about 4.6% in the top ten. Sequencing input: peripheral blood. V is TRBV7-2 and J is TRBJ2-3; a possible D gene is TRBD1 (6 bases). The clonotype originates from a man at least 80 years old with active COVID-19. This chain's CDR3 is CASSDGTGYGTDTQYF. For the CDR3, the DNA is TGTGCCAGCAGCGACGGAACAGGGTATGGCACAGATACGCAGTATTTT.